A selection of T cell receptor beta chains follows, all from one sample in a study of early T cells in non-severe SARS-CoV-2 infection. Each CDR3 protein gets one entry after TCRdb re-called the 5' RACE reads with MiXCR. Of 100,000 to 150,000 distinct CDR3 sequences listed, about 15% were seen once; the top ten hold roughly a fifth. The sample was whole blood. The receptors shown here come from an adult who was a healthcare worker with PCR-confirmed SARS-CoV-2 infection or an uninfected control (not recorded which). Both conserved end residues are part of each CDR3. The D gene is left open where the match is weak. Size values are once, few and many counts, or a class for expanded clones, and some rows have none.

j_call	v_call	clone_size	d_call	cdr3_nt	cdr3_aa
TRBJ2-1	TRBV30	.	.	TGTGCCTGGAGTGTAGATAGCGTCGTGGATGAGCAGTTCTTC	CAWSVDSVVDEQFF
TRBJ1-1	TRBV6-5	many	.	TGTGCCAGCACTCGGACTCAGAACACTGAAGCTTTCTTT	CASTRTQNTEAFF
TRBJ2-5	TRBV3-2	.	.	TGTGCCAGCAGCCAAGAGGAAGAGACCCAGTACTTC	CASSQEEETQYF
TRBJ1-3	TRBV15	.	.	TGTGCCACCAGCAGAGTCGCGGGTGGGAGCTCTGGAAACACCATATATTTT	CATSRVAGGSSGNTIYF
TRBJ1-6	TRBV7-9	few	.	TGTGCCAGCAGCTTAGCGCTTAGGGATGGTTCACCCCTCCACTTT	CASSLALRDGSPLHF
TRBJ2-3	TRBV30	few	.	TGTGCCTGGGGGGGGACAGATACGCAGTATTTT	CAWGGTDTQYF
TRBJ1-1	TRBV12-5	many	.	TGTGCTAGTGGTTTGGTAACGGGGGATCCAGCTTTCTTT	CASGLVTGDPAFF
TRBJ2-7	TRBV25-1	.	.	TGTGCCAGCAGTGCCTCGGGGCCCCGAAACGAGCAGTACTTC	CASSASGPRNEQYF
TRBJ1-1	TRBV12-5	many	.	TGTGCTAGTGGTTTGGTACCGTTGGGGCACCCCGAGATGAAGACTGAAGCTTTCTTT	CASGLVPLGHPEMKTEAFF
TRBJ2-7	TRBV12-3/TRBV12-4	.	.	TGTGCCAGCAGTTTTGCGGCAGGGACCGAGCAGTACTTC	CASSFAAGTEQYF